These T cell receptor beta chains were read from a single sample in a study of shared clonotypes between healthy human individuals. Method: immunoSEQ multiplex PCR; TCRdb's copy keeps in-frame clones and lacks some. The sample contains over a million clones, around 78% of which appear only once. Sequenced material: memory CD4+ T cells from PBMCs. These receptors all come from a man between 18 and 35 years old in good health. Some clones in this sample may be carry-over from other donors' samples. The CDR3 runs from the conserved cysteine through the conserved F or W. D genes are given only for firm matches. Clone sizes are given selectively: once, few, many, or a class where the clone is expanded.

>TRBV11-3|TRBJ2-5|.|.
CASSLEGLPGETQYF
TGTGCCAGCAGCTTAGAGGGGCTCCCCGGGGAGACCCAGTACTTC
>TRBV7-2|TRBJ2-6|.|.
CASSLRGSGANVLTF
TGTGCCAGCAGCTTACGGGGCTCTGGGGCCAACGTCCTGACTTTC
>TRBV7-2|TRBJ2-5|TRBD1|.
CASSQGQGKYF
TGTGCCAGCAGCCAGGGACAGGGAAAGTACTTC
>TRBV5-1|TRBJ2-3|TRBD2|few
CASSLMTSGKRDTQYF
TGCGCCAGCAGCTTGATGACTAGCGGGAAGAGGGATACGCAGTATTTT
>TRBV30|TRBJ2-1|.|.
CAWSNWAEQFF
TGTGCCTGGAGTAACTGGGCCGAGCAGTTCTTC
>TRBV5-1|TRBJ1-1|.|few
CASTLKASDTEAFF
TGCGCCAGCACGTTGAAAGCTAGCGACACTGAAGCTTTCTTT
>TRBV19|TRBJ2-3|TRBD2|.
CASSGTGGDTQYF
TGTGCCAGTAGTGGGACGGGGGGAGATACGCAGTATTTT
>TRBV7-6|TRBJ2-2|TRBD2|.
CASSLLPIGLAGVWTGELFF
TGTGCCAGCAGCTTACTTCCAATCGGGCTAGCGGGAGTTTGGACCGGGGAGCTGTTTTTT
>TRBV28|TRBJ1-4|.|.
CASNGFTNEKLFF
TGTGCCAGCAACGGTTTTACTAATGAAAAACTGTTTTTT
>TRBV11-2|TRBJ2-3|TRBD1|.
CASSTIRDRDLDTQYF
TGTGCCAGCAGCACAATTCGGGACAGGGATTTAGATACGCAGTATTTT
>TRBV5-4|TRBJ2-1|.|.
CASSLMTGSYNEQFF
TGTGCCAGCAGCTTAATGACAGGCTCCTACAATGAGCAGTTCTTC
>TRBV7-2|TRBJ2-1|TRBD1|.
CASSLGDRGFHEQFF
TGTGCCAGCAGCTTGGGGGACAGGGGATTCCATGAGCAGTTCTTC
>TRBV5-4|TRBJ2-5|.|.
CASSFDRKETQYF
TGTGCCAGCAGCTTCGACAGGAAAGAGACCCAGTACTTC
>TRBV9|TRBJ2-2|.|many
CASSVGRGELFF
TGTGCCAGCAGCGTAGGTCGGGGGGAGCTGTTTTTT
>TRBV7-2|TRBJ2-7|.|.
CASSPLFATAYEQYF
TGTGCCAGCAGCCCTCTCTTTGCGACGGCCTACGAGCAGTACTTC